This T cell receptor beta chain derives from a study of cytomegalovirus exposure and HLA in healthy donors. The PCR made use of 60 Vbeta and 13 Jbeta primers. Clones were sequenced by immunoSEQ multiplex PCR, and TCRdb holds only the in-frame ones, with some missing. The repertoire holds over 140,000 clones, around 80% seen once, with approximately 1.5% in the top ten. About this clone: Its antigen remains unknown.

The germline V gene encodes CDR1 SQVTM and CDR2 ANQGSEA. CDR3 length: 11 residues. Trimming stripped 4 bases from V and 7 bases from J, with 10 bases between. Whole-study findings and limits: TRBV6-2, TRBV6-3 and some other V segments were unresolvable in 87-base-pair reads. Listed as cytomegalovirus-associated were 164 TCR beta chains. The classifier reportedly diagnosed cytomegalovirus status with high specificity and sensitivity.

The J gene is TRBJ1-1, the V gene TRBV29-1; D might be TRBD1 (5 bases). The sequencing input was PBMCs. The sequence came from a man aged 25-40 years in good health and CMV-seropositive. The CDR3 sequence is CSVVGGNEAFF. CDR3 DNA: TGCAGCGTTGTCGGGGGTAATGAAGCTTTCTTT. Full variable domain (missing parts from reference TRBV29-1 and TRBJ1-1): SAVISQKPSRDICQRGTSLTIQCQVDSQVTMMFWYRQQPGQSLTLIATANQGSEATYESGFVIDKFPISRPNLTFSTLTVSNMSPEDSSIYLCSVVGGNEAFFGQGTRLTVV.